A single sample gave rise to the 29 T cell receptor beta chains below, sequenced in a study of identical twins. TCRdb recomputed calls from the 5' RACE reads with MiXCR, one row per CDR3 protein. The table includes some 240,000 distinct CDR3 sequences, roughly 10% detected once. Sequencing was performed on memory T cells sorted from blood. The receptors originated from a man aged 50-60 years in good health.

This clonotype has just a few counts. The chain couples TRBV14 to TRBJ1-2, with a weak D call TRBD1 (6 bases). Germline V gene lookup returns CDR1 SGHDN and CDR2 FVKESK. CDR3 length: 17 residues. V lost 0 bases and J lost 6, with 20 bases in between. This CDR3 reads CASSQDLPGGSGHGYTF. CDR3 nucleotides: TGTGCCAGCAGCCAAGACCTACCTGGGGGCTCCGGTCATGGCTACACCTTC. Combining the CDR3 with reference TRBV14 and TRBJ1-2 gives the whole variable domain EAGVTQFPSHSVIEKGQTVTLRCDPISGHDNLYWYRRVMGKEIKFLLHFVKESKQDESGMPNNRFLAERTGGTYSTLKVQPAELEDSGVYFCASSQDLPGGSGHGYTFGSGTRLTVV.

This clonotype was seen repeatedly, ten times or more. This rearrangement joins TRBV5-1 to TRBJ2-2, with a tentative D call TRBD1 (6 bases). The V end was cut by 0 bases, the J end by 5 bases, with 8 bases between. Germline loops: CDR1 SGHRS, CDR2 YFSETQ. This CDR3 comprises 14 residues. The CDR3 is CASSLGQGTGELFF. The CDR3 DNA follows: TGCGCCAGCAGCTTGGGGCAGGGGACCGGGGAGCTGTTTTTT. The full variable domain, its missing parts supplied by reference TRBV5-1 and TRBJ2-2, is KAGVTQTPRYLIKTRGQQVTLSCSPISGHRSVSWYQQTPGQGLQFLFEYFSETQRNKGNFPGRFSGRQFSNSRSEMNVSTLELGDSALYLCASSLGQGTGELFFGEGSRLTVL.

This clonotype was recorded at least ten times. The chain couples TRBV5-1 to TRBJ1-2, with TRBD1 identical over 8 bases. Germline V gene data show CDR1 as SGHRS and CDR2 as YFSETQ. The J segment lost 6 bases and the V segment lost 1 base, leaving 5 bases of the junction unmatched. The CDR3 is 14 amino acids. The CDR3 coding sequence is TGCGCCAGCAGCTTGTACGGGACAGGTGATGGCTACACCTTC. Encoded protein: CASSLYGTGDGYTF.

This chain's CDR3 is CASSPFVTSEDTQYF. Here the CDR3 DNA reads TGTGCCAGCTCACCTTTCGTGACTAGCGAGGATACGCAGTATTTT. The chain recombines TRBV18 with TRBJ2-3, with 8 bases that match TRBD2. Germline V gives CDR1 KGHSH, CDR2 LQKENI. The CDR3 length is 15 residues. J gave up 6 bases and V 3 bases, and 8 bases lay outside the gene matches.

The rearrangement uses TRBV5-1 and TRBJ2-5; D unclear. The CDR3 is made up of 13 amino acids. Deletions cut 3 bases from V and 7 bases from J, with 13 bases between. In germline, CDR1 is SGHRS, CDR2 YFSETQ. CDR3 sequence (DNA): TGCGCCAGCAGCTACCGGCCTTTTGGGACCCAGTACTTC. This gives the protein CASSYRPFGTQYF. Supplemented by reference TRBV5-1 and TRBJ2-5, the full variable domain reads KAGVTQTPRYLIKTRGQQVTLSCSPISGHRSVSWYQQTPGQGLQFLFEYFSETQRNKGNFPGRFSGRQFSNSRSEMNVSTLELGDSALYLCASSYRPFGTQYFGPGTRLLVL.

This clonotype was observed a few times. The chain is built from TRBV20-1 and TRBJ1-2; TRBD1 is a possible D gene (6 bases). V was pared by 0 bases and J by 4 bases, with 15 bases between. Germline V gene sequence: CDR1 DFQATT, CDR2 SNEGSKA (reference sequence). CDR3 length equals 15 residues. The CDR3 nucleotides are TGCAGTGCTAGAGATCCTTCTGACAGGATCTATGGCTACACCTTC. Its translation is CSARDPSDRIYGYTF.

The J gene is TRBJ2-1, the V gene TRBV27; TRBD2 agrees at 7 bases. The CDR3 loop spans 17 amino acids. In germline, CDR1 is MNHEY, CDR2 SMNVEV (reference sequence). Trimming took 4 bases from V and 3 from J; bases not matched to a gene: 12. The CDR3, as DNA: TGTGCCAGCAGTTCCGATTCGGGCGCTAGCGGCTACAATGAGCAGTTCTTC. This sequence encodes CASSSDSGASGYNEQFF.

This clonotype was picked up many times. The chain combines TRBV15 with TRBJ2-3; D is uncertain. The CDR3 spans 12 residues. The V end was cut by 1 base, the J end by 5 bases, with 4 bases between. The germline gives CDR1 LNHNV, CDR2 YYDKDF (reference sequence). The CDR3 sequence is CATSRVKDTQYF. Here the CDR3 DNA reads TGTGCCACCAGCAGAGTGAAAGATACGCAGTATTTT.

This clonotype was detected ten times or more. V gene TRBV20-1 combines with J gene TRBJ2-7; D unclear. V was clipped by 6 bases and J by 3 bases, with 15 bases between them. CDR1 DFQATT and CDR2 SNEGSKA come from the germline V gene (reference sequence). CDR3 length: 13 residues. CDR3 DNA sequence: TGCAGTGCGCGACGCTTCGGCGGCTACGAGCAGTACTTC. Protein sequence: CSARRFGGYEQYF.

This clonotype showed up many times. This chain joins TRBV20-1 and TRBJ2-3, with TRBD2 identical over 9 bases. V trimming: 1 base; J trimming: 6 bases; junction bases outside the gene matches: 11. Germline V CDR1 and CDR2: DFQATT, SNEGSKA (reference sequence). The CDR3 length is 16 residues. The CDR3, as DNA: TGCAGTGCTAGAGTAGGGCTGCGGGAGGGCCGGGATACGCAGTATTTT. Its protein is CSARVGLREGRDTQYF.

This clonotype has more than one count but fewer than ten. This rearrangement joins TRBV12-3 or TRBV12-4 to TRBJ1-1; 7 bases agree with TRBD1. The CDR3 loop spans 13 amino acids. The ends lost 6 bases at V and 7 bases at J; junction bases unmatched: 8. CDR3 sequence (DNA): TGTGCCAGCAGCCACTCAGGGGGATTTGAAGCTTTCTTT. It specifies CASSHSGGFEAFF.

This clonotype was observed at least ten times. The chain couples TRBV28 to TRBJ2-1; D ambiguous. CDR3 length: 14 amino acids. V lost 2 bases and J 7 bases, leaving 12 bases between the germline ends. Germline V gene data show CDR1 as MDHEN and CDR2 as SYDVKM. Here the CDR3 DNA reads TGTGCCAGCAGTTTAATGTACTCCCGAAATGAGCAGTTCTTC. Translated: CASSLMYSRNEQFF.

At least ten counts were recorded for this clonotype. V usage is TRBV4-3 and J usage is TRBJ2-3; a possible D gene is TRBD2 (5 bases). Looked up from germline, CDR1 is LGHNA and CDR2 is YSLEER. This CDR3 has 16 amino acids. V lost 0 bases and J 4 bases, leaving 14 bases between the germline ends. The CDR3 sequence: CASSQDTMGSADTQYF. The CDR3 DNA sequence: TGCGCCAGCAGCCAAGATACCATGGGGAGTGCAGATACGCAGTATTTT.

This clonotype was counted ten times or more. The rearrangement joins TRBV10-3 to TRBJ2-7; possibly TRBD1 for D (6 bases). Trimming stripped 0 bases from V and 2 bases from J, with 8 bases between. Looked up from germline, CDR1 is ENHRY and CDR2 is SYGVKD. The CDR3 length is 14 residues. The CDR3 bases are TGTGCCATCAGTGAGTCGAGGGACACCTACGAGCAGTACTTC. This translates into CAISESRDTYEQYF.

This clonotype was picked up a small number of times. This sequence joins TRBV20-1 and TRBJ2-3; D gene unclear. Germline CDR1 and CDR2: DFQATT and SNEGSKA (reference sequence). The CDR3 runs to 13 residues. Trimming left V 2 bases short and J 6 bases short, with 12 bases between. CDR3 bases: TGCAGTGCTAGATCTTTCCAGACGGATACGCAGTATTTT. It translates to CSARSFQTDTQYF.

This clonotype appeared a few times. Here the CDR3 DNA reads TGTGCCAGCAGTTTAGGAGGGGTTGGCACCGGGGAGCTGTTTTTT. The encoded protein is CASSLGGVGTGELFF. The chain is built from TRBV12-3 or TRBV12-4 and TRBJ2-2; D tentatively fits TRBD1 or TRBD2 (5 bases each). CDR3 size: 15 residues. The V end was cut by 1 base, the J end by 4 bases, with 10 bases between.

This clonotype has ten or more counts. V usage is TRBV7-9 and J usage is TRBJ1-1; D unresolved. Germline CDR1 reads SEHNR; CDR2 reads FQNEAQ (reference sequence). V lost 5 bases, J lost 0 bases, and 10 bases lay in between. The CDR3 is 14 residues long. CDR3: CASSPDGVNTEAFF. Here the CDR3 DNA reads TGTGCCAGCAGCCCGGATGGAGTGAACACTGAAGCTTTCTTT.

This clonotype was picked up many times. This chain uses TRBV7-2 with TRBJ2-7; 10 bases map to TRBD2. Germline V gene sequence: CDR1 SGHTA, CDR2 FQGNSA. The CDR3 runs 15 residues. After removal of 5 bases from V and 0 bases from J, the junction contained 4 bases not matched to a gene. The CDR3 DNA reads as TGTGCCAGCAGCCCTAGCGGGGGTACCTCCTACGAGCAGTACTTC. Encoded protein: CASSPSGGTSYEQYF.

V and J are TRBV6-2 or TRBV6-3 and TRBJ1-2; possible D gene TRBD1, 5 bases. Trimming took off 6 bases at V and 6 bases at J, with 14 bases between the two ends. The germline V gene has CDR1 MNHEY and CDR2 SVGEGT. The length of the CDR3 is 13 residues. This CDR3 is CASSRSAGNGYTF. The CDR3 bases are TGTGCCAGCAGCCGATCGGCAGGGAATGGCTACACCTTC.

V gene TRBV7-2 combines with J gene TRBJ2-3; the D is unclear. Germline assignment: CDR1 SGHTA and CDR2 FQGNSA. Trimming left V 7 bases short and J 4 bases short, with 15 bases between. The CDR3 is made up of 14 amino acids. The CDR3 loop reads CASTQPYRADTQYF. CDR3 nucleotides: TGTGCCAGCACCCAACCCTATCGGGCAGATACGCAGTATTTT.

This sequence joins TRBV10-3 and TRBJ2-2; 8 nucleotides line up with TRBD1. The CDR3 consists of 14 residues. V lost 7 bases and J lost 3; bases outside the gene matches: 4. The germline CDR1 and CDR2 sequences are ENHRY and SYGVKD. This CDR3 reads CAINTGGDTGELFF. For the CDR3, the DNA is TGTGCCATCAATACAGGGGGTGACACCGGGGAGCTGTTTTTT.

The gene calls are TRBV12-3 or TRBV12-4 and TRBJ2-6, with 7 bases lining up with TRBD1. J gave up 0 bases and V 3 bases, and 2 bases lay outside the gene matches. This CDR3 is 16 amino acids long. The CDR3 spells CASSFGTASGANVLTF. CDR3 DNA: TGTGCCAGCAGTTTCGGGACAGCCTCTGGGGCCAACGTCCTGACTTTC.

V is TRBV18 and J is TRBJ1-1; D is unclear. The CDR3 length is 13 residues. The germline V gene has CDR1 KGHSH and CDR2 LQKENI. V lost 3 bases and J lost 1, with 6 bases in between. The CDR3 spells CASSPGWNTEAFF. The CDR3 coding sequence is TGTGCCAGCTCACCGGGTTGGAACACTGAAGCTTTCTTT. The whole variable domain, remainder taken from reference TRBV18 and TRBJ1-1, is NAGVMQNPRHLVRRRGQEARLRCSPMKGHSHVYWYRQLPEEGLKFMVYLQKENIIDESGMPKERFSAEFPKEGPSILRIQQVVRGDSAAYFCASSPGWNTEAFFGQGTRLTVV.

The rearrangement uses TRBV6-6 and TRBJ1-1; D remains unclear. The CDR3 is 13 residues long. The ends were cut back, 6 bases at V and 6 bases at J, with 14 bases in the middle. Germline V lookup: CDR1 MNHNY, CDR2 SVGAGI (reference sequence). This CDR3 is CASRRVEVPEAFF. As DNA, the CDR3 is TGTGCCAGCAGGAGGGTCGAGGTCCCTGAAGCTTTCTTT.

CDR3 in amino acids: CASSKMGRLQGPPLNEQYF. DNA of the CDR3: TGTGCCAGCAGCAAAATGGGGCGTTTACAGGGGCCGCCCTTGAACGAGCAGTACTTC. The rearrangement uses TRBV21-1 and TRBJ2-7; the table names TRBD1, a call not compared with the DNA. TRBV21-1 is a pseudogene segment. This CDR3 contains 19 residues.

This clonotype turned up a few times. V and J are TRBV29-1 and TRBJ2-7, with 8 bases matching TRBD1. Germline assignment: CDR1 SQVTM and CDR2 ANQGSEA. J was trimmed by 6 bases and V by 7 bases; bases with no gene match: 5. This CDR3 contains 11 residues. Here the CDR3 DNA reads TGCAGCGCCCACGACAGGGGCGAGCAGTACTTC. It codes for CSAHDRGEQYF.

This clonotype was counted at least ten times. The chain uses TRBV12-3 or TRBV12-4 and TRBJ2-5; D remains ambiguous. V was clipped by 0 bases and J by 5 bases, with 10 bases between them. The CDR3 consists of 14 residues. CDR3 loop: CASSLAGQSETQYF. In DNA form, the CDR3 reads TGTGCCAGCAGTTTAGCCGGCCAGTCGGAGACCCAGTACTTC.

This clonotype was seen at least ten times. The chain combines TRBV5-6 with TRBJ2-1; perhaps TRBD1 as D (5 bases). V lost 0 bases and J 9 bases, leaving 13 bases between the germline ends. This CDR3 spans 14 amino acids. The germline V gene encodes CDR1 SGHDT and CDR2 YYEEEE. Here the CDR3 reads CASSLAAGSTEQFF. The CDR3 DNA follows: TGTGCCAGCAGCTTGGCGGCAGGGTCTACTGAGCAGTTCTTC.

V gene TRBV10-3 combines with J gene TRBJ2-7, with 7 bases matching TRBD1. V was pared by 10 bases and J by 0 bases, with 9 bases of the junction left unmatched. Germline lookup yields CDR1 ENHRY and CDR2 SYGVKD. This CDR3 is built from 14 residues. Written as DNA, the CDR3 is TGTGCCACCGCTAAGACAGGGCCCTCCTACGAGCAGTACTTC. It codes for CATAKTGPSYEQYF.